What follows are 25 T cell receptor beta chains derived from one specimen sequenced in a study of identical twins' blood T cells. Each CDR3 protein gets one entry after TCRdb re-called the 5' RACE reads with MiXCR. The sample consists of a few hundred thousand distinct CDR3 sequences, roughly 27% of them appearing once. The specimen sequenced was PBMCs. These receptor sequences come from a woman between 18 and 50 years old in good health.

The CDR3 nucleotides are TGTGCCAGCAGCGGGGAGTCCTTGGTCAAAAACATTCAGTACTTC. It yields the protein CASSGESLVKNIQYF. The gene calls are TRBV5-4 and TRBJ2-4; tentatively, D is TRBD2 (5 bases). CDR1 and CDR2 from the germline V gene are SGHNT and YYREEE (reference sequence). This CDR3 contains 15 residues. The V gene lost 4 bases and the J gene lost 3 bases, with 14 bases spanning the gap.

The chain has TRBV12-3 or TRBV12-4 and TRBJ1-2; perhaps TRBD1 as D (6 bases). V lost 5 bases, J lost 6 bases, and 19 bases lay in between. This CDR3 has 15 amino acids. The CDR3, as DNA: TGTGCCAGCAGTCCAACACAGGGTATGATAAATGGCTACACCTTC. Protein: CASSPTQGMINGYTF.

This clonotype appeared a few times. The chain combines TRBV6-5 with TRBJ2-2; possible D gene TRBD1, 6 bases. Trimming removed 0 bases from V and 15 bases from J, with 14 bases in between. The CDR3 extends over 13 amino acids. Germline V CDR1 and CDR2: MNHEY, SVGAGI. CDR3 in DNA: TGTGCCAGCAGTTACTCTCGACAGGCGGCGTTGTTTTTT. It is translated as CASSYSRQAALFF.

The chain recombines TRBV3-1 with TRBJ2-1; D perhaps matches TRBD2 (6 bases). V was clipped by 0 bases and J by 3 bases, with 15 bases between them. Germline-derived CDR1 and CDR2 are LGHDT and YNNKEL (reference sequence). The CDR3 totals 17 residues. The CDR3 coding sequence is TGTGCCAGCAGCCAAGAAGGGTTCGGGGGTAACTACAATGAGCAGTTCTTC. Translated: CASSQEGFGGNYNEQFF.

The table lists this clonotype with many counts. This rearrangement joins TRBV6-1 to TRBJ2-7, with D perhaps TRBD1 (6 bases). The CDR3 spans 12 residues. V was clipped by 7 bases and J by 4 bases, with 11 bases between them. The germline V gene encodes CDR1 MNHNS and CDR2 SASEGT. The CDR3 nucleotides are TGTGCCAGCATGGGGGCCGGGTACGAGCAGTACTTC. This encodes CASMGAGYEQYF.

The sample holds a few counts of this clonotype. One end of the junction is discordant with germline, which a read error may explain. The chain uses TRBV2 and TRBJ2-1; 7 bases match TRBD2. CDR3 length equals 13 residues. Germline-derived CDR1 and CDR2 are SNHLY and FYNNEI. CDR3 sequence: CAGSGKGYNEQFF. CDR3 DNA sequence: TGTGCCGGCAGCGGGAAGGGCTACAATGAGCAGTTCTTC.

The chain is built from TRBV28 and TRBJ1-2, with no clear D. CDR1 is MDHEN, CDR2 SYDVKM, per germline. The CDR3 runs 12 residues. V lost 4 bases to trimming and J lost 2 bases, with 5 bases between them. The CDR3 DNA reads as TGTGCCAGCAGTTGGCGGAACTATGGCTACACCTTC. Its protein product is CASSWRNYGYTF.

The rearrangement uses TRBV10-1 and TRBJ1-1; a possible D gene is TRBD1 (5 bases). The CDR3 sequence is 16 residues long. With 2 bases removed from V and 9 bases from J, the gap between germline ends came to 22 bases. Per germline, CDR1 WNHNN and CDR2 SYGVQD (reference sequence). CDR3 bases: TGCGCCAGCAGTGAGAATAAACGGACATGGGGAGACCAAGCTTTCTTT. It is translated as CASSENKRTWGDQAFF.

In its sample, this clonotype was seen a few times. The chain employs TRBV12-3 or TRBV12-4 and TRBJ2-5, with unresolved D. Trimming cost V 7 bases and J 4 bases, with 10 bases left between them. The CDR3 is 12 residues long. CDR3 sequence: CASTPHGETQYF. CDR3 DNA: TGTGCCAGCACCCCCCACGGAGAGACCCAGTACTTC.

The chain recombines TRBV20-1 with TRBJ1-1, with 7 bases that match TRBD1. This CDR3 region has 16 residues. The V segment lost 2 bases and the J segment 2 bases; nucleotides outside the gene matches: 11. CDR1 is DFQATT and CDR2 is SNEGSKA in the germline V gene (reference sequence). CDR3 sequence: CSARTGTENFNTEAFF. For the CDR3, the DNA is TGCAGTGCTAGAACCGGGACAGAAAATTTTAACACTGAAGCTTTCTTT.

This clonotype was found a few times. The chain links TRBV12-5 to TRBJ2-5; D remains unclear. The V gene's germline CDR1 is LGHNT and CDR2 FRNRAP. The CDR3 loop spans 16 amino acids. The V gene lost 6 bases and the J gene lost 3 bases, with 20 bases spanning the gap. CDR3 in amino acids: CASGRDWGFYEETQYF. Here the CDR3 DNA reads TGTGCTAGTGGCCGTGACTGGGGTTTTTATGAAGAGACCCAGTACTTC.

The chain carries TRBV29-1 and TRBJ1-1, with 7 nucleotides matching TRBD1. V lost 3 bases and J lost 3; bases outside the gene matches: 7. Germline V gene lookup returns CDR1 SQVTM and CDR2 ANQGSEA. This CDR3 is 14 amino acids long. For the CDR3, the DNA is TGCAGCGTTGAGAGACAGGGTGGGGACACTGAAGCTTTCTTT. Its translation: CSVERQGGDTEAFF.

This clonotype appeared a few times. This chain joins TRBV20-1 and TRBJ1-1, with no clear D. This CDR3 is 13 amino acids long. Trimming left V 0 bases short and J 3 bases short, with 8 bases between. CDR1 DFQATT and CDR2 SNEGSKA come from the germline V gene (reference sequence). CDR3 DNA: TGCAGTGCTAGAGAGGTCAAGGACACTGAAGCTTTCTTT. Amino acids: CSAREVKDTEAFF.

This clonotype has just a few counts. This chain connects TRBV12-3 or TRBV12-4 to TRBJ2-2; the match to TRBD2 covers 7 bases. The CDR3 contains 15 residues. Trimming at V came to 2 bases and at J to 6 bases, leaving 6 bases not matched to a gene. The CDR3 region has the DNA TGTGCCAGCAGTTTAATGGGCGGGAGATCCGGGGAGCTGTTTTTT. This gives the protein CASSLMGGRSGELFF.

In DNA, the CDR3 is TGTGCCAGCGGAACCAAACGAGGACATCACTCTGGGGCCAACGTCCTGACTTTC. This sequence encodes CASGTKRGHHSGANVLTF. The chain couples TRBV9 to TRBJ2-6; possible D gene TRBD1, 5 bases. This CDR3 has 18 amino acids. Germline V gene sequence: CDR1 SGDLS, CDR2 YYNGEE. V was trimmed by 7 bases and J by 0 bases, leaving 20 bases between them. Looking up the rest from reference TRBV9 and TRBJ2-6 gives the full variable domain: DSGVTQTPKHLITATGQRVTLRCSPRSGDLSVYWYQQSLDQGLQFLIQYYNGEERAKGNILERFSAQQFPDLHSELNLSSLELGDSALYFCASGTKRGHHSGANVLTFGAGSRLTVL.

The chain joins TRBV5-1 to TRBJ1-1; D possibly corresponds to TRBD1 (6 bases). Trimming pared 4 bases from V and 6 bases from J, leaving 13 bases between. Germline V gene data show CDR1 as SGHRS and CDR2 as YFSETQ. CDR3 length equals 13 residues. CDR3 DNA: TGCGCCAGCAGCGCTGAACAGGGTTCTGAAGCTTTCTTT. As protein: CASSAEQGSEAFF.

In regard to this clonotype: The CDR3 does not close with the conserved phenylalanine or tryptophan, likely indicating a read error. The chain has TRBV3-1 and TRBJ1-1, with D unresolved. Germline V gene lookup returns CDR1 LGHDT and CDR2 YNNKEL (reference sequence). Trimming took off 1 base at V and 2 bases at J, with 14 bases between the two ends. This CDR3 has 16 residues. Here the CDR3 reads CASSQGRTWANTEAFL. For the CDR3, the DNA is TGTGCCAGCAGCCAAGGCAGGACTTGGGCAAACACTGAAGCTTTCCTT.

In this sample, this clonotype turned up a few times. The V and J genes are TRBV28 and TRBJ2-7; TRBD2 matches at 12 bases. Germline V gene sequence: CDR1 MDHEN, CDR2 SYDVKM. This CDR3 is 17 amino acids long. The V and J ends lost 4 bases and 2 bases, in that order; junction bases with no gene match: 9. The CDR3 sequence: CASSSIRLAGDTYEQYF. The CDR3 DNA follows: TGTGCCAGCAGTTCCATCCGACTAGCGGGGGACACCTACGAGCAGTACTTC. The full variable domain, rest sourced from reference TRBV28 and TRBJ2-7, is DVKVTQSSRYLVKRTGEKVFLECVQDMDHENMFWYRQDPGLGLRLIYFSYDVKMKEKGDIPEGYSVSREKKERFSLILESASTNQTSMYLCASSSIRLAGDTYEQYFGPGTRLTVT.

This clonotype was counted ten times or more. The chain joins TRBV12-3 or TRBV12-4 to TRBJ2-1, with D perhaps given as TRBD1 or TRBD2 (7 bases each). V lost 5 bases, J lost 4 bases, and 18 bases lay in between. The CDR3 runs to 16 residues. CDR3 sequence reads: CASSHRQGGGYNEQFF. The DNA of the CDR3 is TGTGCCAGCAGTCACAGACAGGGAGGGGGTTACAATGAGCAGTTCTTC.

Worth noting for this clonotype: Mismatch with germline at one junction end may stem from a read error. The rearrangement joins TRBV19 to TRBJ2-1; D is ambiguous. Germline V gene data show CDR1 as LNHDA and CDR2 as SQIVND (reference sequence). This CDR3 is built from 13 residues. CDR3: CASSIVRNNERFF. Here the CDR3 DNA reads TGTGCCAGTAGTATAGTACGGAACAATGAGCGGTTCTTC.

The rearrangement links TRBV6-4 to TRBJ2-2; D is undetermined. Trimming shortened V by 4 bases and J by 1 base, and 7 bases separated the two germline ends. CDR3 length: 14 residues. Germline CDR1 and CDR2: MRHNA and SNTAGT. CDR3 sequence: CASSGQLNTGELFF. CDR3 nucleotides: TGTGCCAGCAGTGGGCAACTGAACACCGGGGAGCTGTTTTTT.

The chain joins TRBV20-1 to TRBJ1-2, with TRBD1 as a possible D gene (6 bases). The V end was cut by 1 base, the J end by 5 bases, with 20 bases between. This CDR3 is 16 amino acids long. From germline, CDR1 is DFQATT and CDR2 SNEGSKA (reference sequence). This CDR3 is CSARVLGQLLTYGYTF. CDR3 in DNA: TGCAGTGCTAGAGTCCTGGGACAACTGCTCACTTATGGCTACACCTTC.

The chain uses TRBV27 and TRBJ1-5; D is uncertain. V was shortened by 5 bases and J by 2 bases, with 13 bases between the two germline ends. Germline CDR1 is MNHEY and CDR2 is SMNVEV (reference sequence). The CDR3 consists of 15 residues. The CDR3 bases are TGTGCCAGCAGTGTGGGAGGCTGGGGCAATCAGCCCCAGCATTTT. Translation gives CASSVGGWGNQPQHF.

V gene TRBV20-1 combines with J gene TRBJ1-1, with D possibly matching TRBD1 (5 bases). This CDR3 has 12 residues. Germline CDR1 reads DFQATT; CDR2 reads SNEGSKA (reference sequence). With 6 bases removed from V and 0 bases from J, the gap between germline ends came to 8 bases. The CDR3 here is CSARQMNTEAFF. The CDR3 bases are TGCAGTGCCAGACAGATGAACACTGAAGCTTTCTTT.

This CDR3 reads CASSLEGQYTEAFF. The CDR3 DNA is TGTGCCAGCAGCTTAGAAGGACAGTACACTGAAGCTTTCTTT. V gene TRBV7-9 combines with J gene TRBJ1-1; perhaps TRBD1 as D (6 bases). This CDR3 has 14 residues. The V and J ends lost 1 base and 3 bases respectively, with 9 bases between them. Germline V CDR1 and CDR2: SEHNR, FQNEAQ (reference sequence). Full variable domain (missing parts from reference TRBV7-9 and TRBJ1-1): DTGVSQNPRHKITKRGQNVTFRCDPISEHNRLYWYRQTLGQGPEFLTYFQNEAQLEKSRLLSDRFSAERPKGSFSTLEIQRTEQGDSAMYLCASSLEGQYTEAFFGQGTRLTVV.